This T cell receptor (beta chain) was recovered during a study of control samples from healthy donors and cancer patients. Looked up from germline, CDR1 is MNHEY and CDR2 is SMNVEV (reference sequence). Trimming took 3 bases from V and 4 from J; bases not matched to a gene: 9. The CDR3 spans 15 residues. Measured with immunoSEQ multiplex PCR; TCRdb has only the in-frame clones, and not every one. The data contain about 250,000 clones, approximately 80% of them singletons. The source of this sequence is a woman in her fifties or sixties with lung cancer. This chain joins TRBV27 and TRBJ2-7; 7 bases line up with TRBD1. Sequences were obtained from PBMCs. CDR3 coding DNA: TGTGCCAGCAGTTTTTTGGGACAGAGATTTTACGAGCAGTACTTC. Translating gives CASSFLGQRFYEQYF.